This T cell receptor (beta chain) comes out of a study of identical twins. Broader study findings: The more abundant beta clonotypes in cord blood had fewer insertions, and memory repertoires did not show this.

With respect to this clonotype: The antigen is undetermined.

The CDR3 is 11 residues long. The germline V gene encodes CDR1 MNHEY and CDR2 SMNVEV (reference sequence). Trimming shortened V by 6 bases and J by 9 bases, and 11 bases separated the two germline ends. TCRdb fed the 5' RACE reads into MiXCR, producing one record per CDR3 protein. The table has 600,000 to 850,000 distinct CDR3 sequences, about 20% seen once; the top ten hold around 13%. The same specimen was also included in a second study, on T cells expressing NK-cell markers. That source adds: Underlying the TCR beta repertoires were sorted CD3+CD56+NKG2C+, CD3+CD56+NKG2C- and CD3+CD56-NKG2C+ T cells. NKG2C+ dominant clonotypes from 5 to 7 donors made up about 1.0-8% of CD8+ T cells.

The sample consisted of PBMCs. The clonotype was recovered from a woman in her late teens or twenties in good health. The gene calls are TRBV27 and TRBJ1-1; D may be TRBD1 (5 bases). Here the CDR3 DNA reads TGTGCCAGCAGCTGGGGACGTCAAGCTTTCTTT. Translation gives CASSWGRQAFF.